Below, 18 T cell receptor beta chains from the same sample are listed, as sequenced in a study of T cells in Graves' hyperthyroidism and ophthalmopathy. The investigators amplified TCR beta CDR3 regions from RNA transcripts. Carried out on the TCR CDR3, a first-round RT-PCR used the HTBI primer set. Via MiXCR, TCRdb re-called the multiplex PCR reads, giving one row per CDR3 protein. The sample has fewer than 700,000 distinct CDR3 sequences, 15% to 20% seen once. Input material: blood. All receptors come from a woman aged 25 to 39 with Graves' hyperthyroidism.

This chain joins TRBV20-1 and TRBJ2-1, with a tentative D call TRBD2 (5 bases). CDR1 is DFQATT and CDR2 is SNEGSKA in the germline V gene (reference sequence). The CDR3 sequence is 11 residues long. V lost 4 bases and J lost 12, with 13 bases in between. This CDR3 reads CSAISWERQFF. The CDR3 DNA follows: TGCAGTGCTATTAGCTGGGAGCGGCAGTTCTTC.

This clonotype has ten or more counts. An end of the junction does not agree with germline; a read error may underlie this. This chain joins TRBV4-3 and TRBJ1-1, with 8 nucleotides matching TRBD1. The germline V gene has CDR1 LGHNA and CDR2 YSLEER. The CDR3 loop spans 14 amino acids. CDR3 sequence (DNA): TGTGCCAGCAGCCAAGGACAGGGAGACACTGAAGCTTTCTTT. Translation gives CASSQGQGDTEAFF.

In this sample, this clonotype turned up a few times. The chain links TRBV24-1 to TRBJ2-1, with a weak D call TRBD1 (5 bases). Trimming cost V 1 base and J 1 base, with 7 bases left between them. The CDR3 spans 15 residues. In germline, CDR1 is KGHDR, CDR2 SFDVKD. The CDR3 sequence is CATSDLRGSYNEQFF. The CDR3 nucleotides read TGTGCCACCAGTGATTTAAGGGGTTCCTACAATGAGCAGTTCTTC.

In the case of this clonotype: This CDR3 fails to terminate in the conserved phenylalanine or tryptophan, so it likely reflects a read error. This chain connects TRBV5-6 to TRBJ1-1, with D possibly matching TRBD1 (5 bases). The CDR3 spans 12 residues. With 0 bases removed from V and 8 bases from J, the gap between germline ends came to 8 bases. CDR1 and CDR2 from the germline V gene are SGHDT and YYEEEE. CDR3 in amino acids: CASSLGSGEAFL. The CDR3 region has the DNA TGTGCCAGCAGCTTGGGATCAGGGGAAGCTTTCCTT.

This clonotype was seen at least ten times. The CDR3: CASSLWGTTEAFF. CDR3 bases: TGTGCCAGCAGCTTATGGGGCACCACTGAAGCTTTCTTT. The chain employs TRBV7-3 and TRBJ1-1, with D possibly being TRBD1 (5 bases). The CDR3 is made up of 13 amino acids. The V end was cut by 2 bases, the J end by 4 bases, with 8 bases between. Germline-derived CDR1 and CDR2 are SGHTA and FQGTGA.

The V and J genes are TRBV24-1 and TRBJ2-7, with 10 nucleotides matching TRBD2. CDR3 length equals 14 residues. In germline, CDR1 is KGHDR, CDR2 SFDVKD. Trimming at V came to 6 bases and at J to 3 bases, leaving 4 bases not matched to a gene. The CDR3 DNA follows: TGTGCCACCAGTTCTAGCGGGAGAGGCTACGAGCAGTACTTC. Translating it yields CATSSSGRGYEQYF.

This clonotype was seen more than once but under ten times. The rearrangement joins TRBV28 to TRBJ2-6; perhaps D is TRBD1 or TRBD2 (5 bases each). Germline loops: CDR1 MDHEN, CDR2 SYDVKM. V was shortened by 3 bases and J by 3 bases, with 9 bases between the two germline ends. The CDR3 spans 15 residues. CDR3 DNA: TGTGCCAGCAGTTTGAGAGGGGATGGGGCCAACGTCCTGACTTTC. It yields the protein CASSLRGDGANVLTF.

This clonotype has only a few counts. The CDR3 region is CASSQVHGTSGILYEQYF. The CDR3 DNA sequence: TGCGCCAGCAGCCAAGTACACGGGACTAGCGGGATTCTATACGAGCAGTACTTC. This chain uses TRBV4-1 with TRBJ2-7, with 13 bases matching TRBD2. The CDR3 consists of 18 residues. J gave up 4 bases and V 1 base, and 10 bases lay outside the gene matches. Germline V gene sequence: CDR1 MGHRA, CDR2 YSYEKL.

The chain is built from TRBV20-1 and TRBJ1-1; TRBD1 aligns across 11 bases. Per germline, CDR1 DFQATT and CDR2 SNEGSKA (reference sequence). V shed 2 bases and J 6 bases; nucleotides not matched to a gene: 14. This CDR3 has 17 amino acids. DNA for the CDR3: TGCAGTGCTAGAAAAACCGGGACAGGGGGTGTTAGAGCTGAAGCTTTCTTT. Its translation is CSARKTGTGGVRAEAFF.

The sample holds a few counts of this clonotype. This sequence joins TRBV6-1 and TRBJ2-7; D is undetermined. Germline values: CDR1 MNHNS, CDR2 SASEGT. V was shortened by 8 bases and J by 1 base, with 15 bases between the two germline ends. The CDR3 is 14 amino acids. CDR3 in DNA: TGTGCCAGCCGGCTAAACGGACCATCCTACGAGCAGTACTTC. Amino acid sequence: CASRLNGPSYEQYF.

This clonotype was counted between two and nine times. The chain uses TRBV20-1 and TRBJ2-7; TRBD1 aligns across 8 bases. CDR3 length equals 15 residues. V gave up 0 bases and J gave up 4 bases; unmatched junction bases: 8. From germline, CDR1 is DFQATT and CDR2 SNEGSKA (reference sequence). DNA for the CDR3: TGCAGTGCTAGAGATCCTCCAGGGGGCGTTTACGAGCAGTACTTC. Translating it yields CSARDPPGGVYEQYF.

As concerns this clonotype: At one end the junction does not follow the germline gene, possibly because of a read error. CDR3 nucleotide sequence: TGTGCCTGCAGTCCCGGGACTAGCGGGAGTGGTTCCTACAATGAGCAGCTCTTC. This codes for CACSPGTSGSGSYNEQLF. The V call is TRBV12-3 or TRBV12-4, the J call TRBJ2-1; 14 bases match TRBD2. The length of the CDR3 is 18 residues.

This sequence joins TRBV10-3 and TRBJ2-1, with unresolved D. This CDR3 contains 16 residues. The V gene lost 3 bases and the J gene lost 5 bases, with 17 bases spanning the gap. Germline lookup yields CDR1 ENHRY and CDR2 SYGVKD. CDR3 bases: TGTGCCATCAGTGAAGGTTCGGCACCTGCTGACAATGAGCAGTTCTTC. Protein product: CAISEGSAPADNEQFF.

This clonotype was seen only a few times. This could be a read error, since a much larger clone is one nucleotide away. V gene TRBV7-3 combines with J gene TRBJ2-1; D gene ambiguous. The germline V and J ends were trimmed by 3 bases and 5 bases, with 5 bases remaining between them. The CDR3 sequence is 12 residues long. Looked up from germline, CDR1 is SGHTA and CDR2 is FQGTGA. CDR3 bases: TGTGCCAGCAGCTTCGAGAACAATGAGCAGTTCTTC. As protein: CASSFENNEQFF.

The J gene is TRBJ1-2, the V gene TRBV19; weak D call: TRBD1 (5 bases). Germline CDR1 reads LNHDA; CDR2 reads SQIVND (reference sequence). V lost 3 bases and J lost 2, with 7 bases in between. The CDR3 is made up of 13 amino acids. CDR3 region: CASSIRQNYGYTF. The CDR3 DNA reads TGTGCCAGTAGTATTCGACAGAACTATGGCTACACCTTC. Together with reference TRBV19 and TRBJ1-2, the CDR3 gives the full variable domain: DGGITQSPKYLFRKEGQNVTLSCEQNLNHDAMYWYRQDPGQGLRLIYYSQIVNDFQKGDIAEGYSVSREKKESFPLTVTSAQKNPTAFYLCASSIRQNYGYTFGSGTRLTVV.

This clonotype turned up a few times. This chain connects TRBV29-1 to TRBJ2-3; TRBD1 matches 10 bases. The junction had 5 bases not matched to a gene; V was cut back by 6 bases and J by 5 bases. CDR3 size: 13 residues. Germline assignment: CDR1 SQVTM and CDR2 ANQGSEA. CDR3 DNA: TGCAGCGTACCGGGACAGGGGAGAGATACGCAGTATTTT. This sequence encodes CSVPGQGRDTQYF.

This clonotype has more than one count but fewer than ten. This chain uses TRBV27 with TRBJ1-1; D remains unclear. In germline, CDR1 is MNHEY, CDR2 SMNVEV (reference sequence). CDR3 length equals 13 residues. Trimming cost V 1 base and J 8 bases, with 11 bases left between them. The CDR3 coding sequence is TGTGCCAGCAGTTTATTGGGCCCAGGAGAAGCTTTCTTT. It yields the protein CASSLLGPGEAFF.

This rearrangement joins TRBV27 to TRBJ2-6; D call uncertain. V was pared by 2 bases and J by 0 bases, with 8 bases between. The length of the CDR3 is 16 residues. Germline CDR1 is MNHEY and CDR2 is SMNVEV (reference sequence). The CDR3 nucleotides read TGTGCCAGCAGTTTAGAGTGGGTCTCTGGGGCCAACGTCCTGACTTTC. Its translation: CASSLEWVSGANVLTF.